This TCR beta chain was observed in a study of control samples from healthy donors and cancer patients. The germline V gene has CDR1 SGHRS and CDR2 YFSETQ. CDR3 length: 12 amino acids. With 4 bases removed from V and 4 bases from J, the gap between germline ends came to 8 bases. Clones were sequenced by immunoSEQ multiplex PCR, and TCRdb holds only the in-frame ones, with some missing. Among around 140,000 clones listed, roughly 89% were seen once. The receptor was isolated from a middle-aged man with head and neck cancer. The specimen was PBMCs. The chain is built from TRBV5-1 and TRBJ2-5; possibly TRBD1 for D (6 bases). CDR3 nucleotides: TGCGCCAGCAGCCTGGACAGAGAGACCCAGTACTTC. It codes for CASSLDRETQYF. Full variable domain (outside the CDR3, taken from reference TRBV5-1 and TRBJ2-5): KAGVTQTPRYLIKTRGQQVTLSCSPISGHRSVSWYQQTPGQGLQFLFEYFSETQRNKGNFPGRFSGRQFSNSRSEMNVSTLELGDSALYLCASSLDRETQYFGPGTRLLVL.